This note documents a single T cell receptor beta chain sequence. Its antigen target is currently unknown. Base qualities are not at hand, and no much larger clone is one base apart. This entry is derived from a study of CD8+ T cells in alopecia areata (dated by TCRdb to the late 2010s). Study-wide context: The treated patients, all with moderate-to-severe alopecia areata, were enrolled in an open-label pilot trial of oral tofacitinib given at 5 to 10 mg twice daily. Tofacitinib was given for 6 to 18 months, followed by 6 months of follow-up off drug to assess delayed response and recurrence. The SALT score, which quantifies the percentage of affected scalp surface area, was used to measure disease severity in treated patients. The study used high-throughput TCRbeta sequencing to examine T cell clonal expansion in alopecia areata, in both the C3H/HeJ mouse model and human patients. Scalp tissue and sorted CD4+ and CD8+ peripheral blood T cells from patchy and totalis/universalis alopecia areata patients and from healthy controls were covered by human TCRbeta sequencing. Biopsies were taken from tofacitinib-treated patients at baseline and again at 4 and 24 weeks into treatment, and several of those patients also had a later scalp biopsy. Clonality in the scalp was compared among normal scalp (n=4), patchy alopecia areata scalp (n=8), and alopecia totalis/universalis scalp (n=8). RNA was extracted with the PAXgene miRNA kit for fixed scalp, the miRNeasy kit for PBMCs, and the RNeasy kit for mouse skin. TCRbeta CDR3 regions were amplified by immunoSEQ multiplex PCR using 35 Vbeta forward and 13 Jbeta reverse primers. Study-level results and caveats: During tofacitinib treatment, many expanded lesional clones remained in scalp and blood, and this persistence may partly explain relapse after treatment is stopped. Compared with mice, TCR sequences shared between patients were less clear, possibly partly because of HLA diversity across the patient population. Because the treated cohort was small and included a single nonresponder, larger studies are needed to assess links between baseline CD8+ expansion and response. Compared with normal scalp, lesional scalp, particularly in alopecia totalis/universalis, had higher clonality and more expanded CD8+ clones, which suggests antigenic drive. Resident alphabeta T cells in normal human skin are also sequenced, complicating scalp TCR repertoire analysis, unlike mouse skin dominated by gammadelta T cells. Scalp clonality and the number of expanded CD8+ clones among the top 100 scalp clones were significantly decreased by tofacitinib.

Trimming takes 2 bases off V and 4 bases off J; junction bases not matched to a gene: 7. From a lookup of the germline V gene, CDR1 and CDR2 are SGDLS and YYNGEE. The CDR3 runs 15 amino acids, cysteine and phenylalanine included. The retained sequence is limited to the CDR3, 45 bases, with the frame set at the first base. Reading the label with the study, this specimen's time point is: less than five weeks on oral tofacitinib. What the treatment or condition label conveys for this sample: oral pan-JAK inhibitor, 5-10 mg twice daily. Lesional scalp punch biopsies and peripheral blood were collected from alopecia areata patients. After PBMCs were isolated by density centrifugation and stained for CD3, CD4 and CD8, a FACSAria was used to sort CD4+ and CD8+ T cells. Preparation of the library involved the immunoSEQ multiplex PCR assay. To provide template for TCR sequencing, every sample had RNA extracted and reverse transcribed into cDNA. First-strand cDNA was synthesized using SuperScript III with a 2:1 mix of oligo-dT and random hexamers. A synthetic immune receptor repertoire was used to gauge amplification bias, and whatever bias remained was removed computationally. As for the original processing: Raw reads were preprocessed to remove errors, and CDR3 was defined by IMGT conventions from the conserved cysteine to phenylalanine. Clonality was computed by normalizing Shannon entropy by log2 of the number of productive unique TCRs and subtracting the result from 1. CD4 or CD8 identity of scalp clones was inferred by cross-referencing scalp TCRbeta sequences with sorted blood CD4 and CD8 repertoires. TCRdb retrieved this table from immuneACCESS and kept in-frame rearrangements only. Not all clones are present; in checked studies, unresolved V genes account for under half, and no reason is known for the remainder. The DNA gave D and trimming, while V, J and clone size come from that table. The sample table contains just over 150,000 clones; only one count was recorded for roughly two thirds of them. The ten largest make up about 0.94% of the sample.

The source is a human donor with alopecia areata. Material: CD4+ T cells sorted from blood, obtained at week 4, from a patient treated with tofacitinib. The chain is made from TRBV9 and TRBJ2-3; TRBD1 agrees with 7 junctional bases. The base sequence is TGTGCCAGCAGCGTCGAGAACAGGGGATCAGATACGCAGTATTTT. Translation gives CASSVENRGSDTQYF.